This T cell receptor beta chain was sequenced for a study of blood T cell repertoires in COVID-19. The germline CDR1 and CDR2 sequences are SNHLY and FYNNEI. Trimming removed 5 bases from V and 0 bases from J, with 15 bases in between. The CDR3 is 16 amino acids. As processed by the authors: Amplification with reference gene primers provided the estimates of nucleated cell counts. Clones were sequenced by immunoSEQ multiplex PCR, and TCRdb holds only the in-frame ones, with some missing. The V and J calls and the clone size are those of that table, but D and trimming were determined from the DNA. This sample yields a few hundred thousand clones, of which approximately 92% are seen a single time; under 7% belongs to the top ten.

The receptor's source is a woman aged 25-40 years with COVID-19, enrolled during active disease. This rearrangement joins TRBV2 to TRBJ2-3; no clear D. Sequences were obtained from peripheral blood. For the CDR3, the DNA is TGTGCCAGCAGTACAGATACCGATTTAAGCACAGATACGCAGTATTTT. Protein product: CASSTDTDLSTDTQYF.